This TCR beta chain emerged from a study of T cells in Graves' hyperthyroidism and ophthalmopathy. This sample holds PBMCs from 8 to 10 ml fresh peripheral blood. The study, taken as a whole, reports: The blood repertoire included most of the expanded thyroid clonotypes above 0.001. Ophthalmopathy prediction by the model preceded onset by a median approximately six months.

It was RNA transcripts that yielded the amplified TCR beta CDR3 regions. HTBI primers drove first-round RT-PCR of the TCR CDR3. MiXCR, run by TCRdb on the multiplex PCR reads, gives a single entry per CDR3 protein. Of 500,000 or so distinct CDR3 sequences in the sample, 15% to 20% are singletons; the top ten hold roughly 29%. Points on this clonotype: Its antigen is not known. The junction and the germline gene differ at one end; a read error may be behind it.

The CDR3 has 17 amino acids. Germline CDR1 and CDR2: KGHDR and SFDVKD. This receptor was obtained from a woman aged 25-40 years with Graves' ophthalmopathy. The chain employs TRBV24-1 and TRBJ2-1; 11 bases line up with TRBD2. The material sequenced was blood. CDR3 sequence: CATSDLTSGNQYNKQFF. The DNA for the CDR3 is TGTGCCACCAGTGACCTGACTAGCGGGAACCAATACAATAAGCAGTTCTTC.